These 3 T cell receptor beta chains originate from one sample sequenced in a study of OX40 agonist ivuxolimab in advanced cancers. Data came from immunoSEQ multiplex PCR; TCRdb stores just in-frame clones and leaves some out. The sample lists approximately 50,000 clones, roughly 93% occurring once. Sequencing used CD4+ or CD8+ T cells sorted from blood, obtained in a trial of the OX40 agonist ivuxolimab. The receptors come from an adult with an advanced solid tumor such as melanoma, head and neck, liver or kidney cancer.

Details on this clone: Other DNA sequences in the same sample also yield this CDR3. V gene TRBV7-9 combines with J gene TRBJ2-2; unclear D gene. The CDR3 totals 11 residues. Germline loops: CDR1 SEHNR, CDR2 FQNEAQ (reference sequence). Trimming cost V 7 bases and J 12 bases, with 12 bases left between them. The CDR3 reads CASMEEGQLFF. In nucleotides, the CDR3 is TGTGCCAGCATGGAAGAAGGGCAGCTGTTTTTT.

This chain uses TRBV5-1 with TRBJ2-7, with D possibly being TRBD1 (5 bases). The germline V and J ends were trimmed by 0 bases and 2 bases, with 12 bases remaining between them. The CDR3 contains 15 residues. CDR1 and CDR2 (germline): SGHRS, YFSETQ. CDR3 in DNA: TGCGCCAGCAGCTTGGGGGTCCAGGGTACCTACGAGCAGTACTTC. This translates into CASSLGVQGTYEQYF. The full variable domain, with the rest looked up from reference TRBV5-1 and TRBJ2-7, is KAGVTQTPRYLIKTRGQQVTLSCSPISGHRSVSWYQQTPGQGLQFLFEYFSETQRNKGNFPGRFSGRQFSNSRSEMNVSTLELGDSALYLCASSLGVQGTYEQYFGPGTRLTVT.

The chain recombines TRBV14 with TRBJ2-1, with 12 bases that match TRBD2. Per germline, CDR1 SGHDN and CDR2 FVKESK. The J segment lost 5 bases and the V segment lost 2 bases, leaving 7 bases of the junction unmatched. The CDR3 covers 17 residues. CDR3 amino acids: CASSQPGLAGIDNEQFF. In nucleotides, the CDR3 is TGTGCCAGCAGCCAACCCGGACTAGCGGGAATCGACAATGAGCAGTTCTTC.